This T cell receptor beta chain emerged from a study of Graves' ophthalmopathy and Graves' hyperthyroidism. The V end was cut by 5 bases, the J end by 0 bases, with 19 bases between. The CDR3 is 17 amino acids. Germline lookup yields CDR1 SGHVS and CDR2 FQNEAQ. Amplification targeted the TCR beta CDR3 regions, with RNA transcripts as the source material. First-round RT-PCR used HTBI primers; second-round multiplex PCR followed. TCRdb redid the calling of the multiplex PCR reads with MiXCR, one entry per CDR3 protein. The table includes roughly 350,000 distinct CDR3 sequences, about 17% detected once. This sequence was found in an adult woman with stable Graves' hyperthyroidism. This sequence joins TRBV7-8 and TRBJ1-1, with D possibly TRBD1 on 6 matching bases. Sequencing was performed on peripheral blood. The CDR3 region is CASSPGRLGGLNTEAFF. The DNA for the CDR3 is TGTGCCAGCAGCCCTGGAAGGTTGGGGGGGCTGAACACTGAAGCTTTCTTT.